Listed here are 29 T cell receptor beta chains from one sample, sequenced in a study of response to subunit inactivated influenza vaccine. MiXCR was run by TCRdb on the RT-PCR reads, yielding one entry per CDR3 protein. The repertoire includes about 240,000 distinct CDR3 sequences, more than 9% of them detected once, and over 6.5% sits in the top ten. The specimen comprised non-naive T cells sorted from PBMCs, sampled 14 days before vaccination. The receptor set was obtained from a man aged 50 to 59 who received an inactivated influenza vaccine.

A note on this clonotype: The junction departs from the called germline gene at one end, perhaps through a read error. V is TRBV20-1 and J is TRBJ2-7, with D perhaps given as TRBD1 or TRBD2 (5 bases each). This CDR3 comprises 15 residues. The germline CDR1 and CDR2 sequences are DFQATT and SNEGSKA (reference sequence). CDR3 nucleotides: TGCAGTGCTAGGGGACGCCCGCTCCCCTCCTACGAGCAGGACTTC. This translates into CSARGRPLPSYEQDF.

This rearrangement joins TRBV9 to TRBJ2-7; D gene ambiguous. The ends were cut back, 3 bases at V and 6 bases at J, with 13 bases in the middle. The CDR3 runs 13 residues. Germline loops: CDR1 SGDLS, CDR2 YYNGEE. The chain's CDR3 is CASSDQVSREQYF. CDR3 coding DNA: TGTGCCAGCAGCGACCAGGTTTCCCGCGAGCAGTACTTC.

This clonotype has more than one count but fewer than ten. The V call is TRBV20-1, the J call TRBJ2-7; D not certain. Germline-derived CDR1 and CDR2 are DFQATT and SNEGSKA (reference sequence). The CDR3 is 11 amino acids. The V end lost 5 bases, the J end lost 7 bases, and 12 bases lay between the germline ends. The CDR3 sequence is CSAPGLWEQYF. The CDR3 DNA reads TGCAGTGCTCCCGGGCTGTGGGAGCAGTACTTC.

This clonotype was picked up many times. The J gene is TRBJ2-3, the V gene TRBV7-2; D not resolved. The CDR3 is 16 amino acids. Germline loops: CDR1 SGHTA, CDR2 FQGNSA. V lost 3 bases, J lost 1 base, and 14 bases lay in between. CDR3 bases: TGTGCCAGCAGCTTTTCCGCCTGGGTTGGCACAGATACGCAGTATTTT. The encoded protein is CASSFSAWVGTDTQYF. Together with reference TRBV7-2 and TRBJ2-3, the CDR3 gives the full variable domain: GAGVSQSPSNKVTEKGKDVELRCDPISGHTALYWYRQSLGQGLEFLIYFQGNSAPDKSGLPSDRFSAERTGGSVSTLTIQRTQQEDSAVYLCASSFSAWVGTDTQYFGPGTRLTVL.

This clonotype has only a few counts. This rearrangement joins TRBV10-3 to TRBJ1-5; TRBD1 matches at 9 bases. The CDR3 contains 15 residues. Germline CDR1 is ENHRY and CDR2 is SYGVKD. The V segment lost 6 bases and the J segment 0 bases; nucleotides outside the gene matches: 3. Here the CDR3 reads CAISGTGRSNQPQHF. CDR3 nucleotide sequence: TGTGCCATCAGCGGGACAGGGCGTAGCAATCAGCCCCAGCATTTT.

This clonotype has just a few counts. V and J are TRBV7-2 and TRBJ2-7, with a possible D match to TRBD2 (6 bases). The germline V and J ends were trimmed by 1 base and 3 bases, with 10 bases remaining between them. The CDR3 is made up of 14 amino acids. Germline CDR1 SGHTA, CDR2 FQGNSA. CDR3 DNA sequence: TGTGCCAGCAGCTTAGATGGCGGGGTCTACGAGCAGTACTTC. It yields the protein CASSLDGGVYEQYF.

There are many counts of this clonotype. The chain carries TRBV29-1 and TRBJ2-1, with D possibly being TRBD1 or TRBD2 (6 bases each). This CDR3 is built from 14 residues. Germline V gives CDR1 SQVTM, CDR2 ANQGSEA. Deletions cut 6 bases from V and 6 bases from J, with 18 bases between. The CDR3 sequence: CSVGAGIGANEQFF. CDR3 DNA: TGCAGCGTGGGGGCGGGGATCGGGGCCAATGAGCAGTTCTTC.

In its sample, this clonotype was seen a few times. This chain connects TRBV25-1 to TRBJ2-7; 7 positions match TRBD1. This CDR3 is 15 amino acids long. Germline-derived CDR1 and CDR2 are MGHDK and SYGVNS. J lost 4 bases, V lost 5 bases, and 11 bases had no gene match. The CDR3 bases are TGTGCCAGCAGTCCCACTAGGGGGCGGAAATACGAGCAGTACTTC. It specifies CASSPTRGRKYEQYF.

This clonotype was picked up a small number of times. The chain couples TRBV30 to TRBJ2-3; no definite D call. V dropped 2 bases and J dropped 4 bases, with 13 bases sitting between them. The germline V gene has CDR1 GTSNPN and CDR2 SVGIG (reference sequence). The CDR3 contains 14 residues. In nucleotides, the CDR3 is TGTGCCTGGAGTTACCCGGCCCGCGCAGATACGCAGTATTTT. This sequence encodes CAWSYPARADTQYF.

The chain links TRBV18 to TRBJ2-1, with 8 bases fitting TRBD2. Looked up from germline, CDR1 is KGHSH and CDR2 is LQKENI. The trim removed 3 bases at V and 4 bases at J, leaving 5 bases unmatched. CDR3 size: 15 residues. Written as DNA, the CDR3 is TGTGCCAGCTCACCTTCGGGAGGGGAGTACAATGAGCAGTTCTTC. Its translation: CASSPSGGEYNEQFF.

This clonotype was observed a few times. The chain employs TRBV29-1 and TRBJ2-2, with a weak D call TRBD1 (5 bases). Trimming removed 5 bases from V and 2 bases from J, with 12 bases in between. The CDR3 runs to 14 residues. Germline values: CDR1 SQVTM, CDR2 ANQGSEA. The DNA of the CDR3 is TGCAGCGTTCACAGGACGGGTAACACCGGGGAGCTGTTTTTT. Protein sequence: CSVHRTGNTGELFF.

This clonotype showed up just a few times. The DNA of the CDR3 is TGTGCCAGCCATAGGGACAATGAGCAGTTCTTC. This sequence encodes CASHRDNEQFF. The rearrangement links TRBV5-6 to TRBJ2-1; D is ambiguous. The germline V gene encodes CDR1 SGHDT and CDR2 YYEEEE. V was shortened by 7 bases and J by 5 bases, with 7 bases between the two germline ends. The CDR3 consists of 11 residues.

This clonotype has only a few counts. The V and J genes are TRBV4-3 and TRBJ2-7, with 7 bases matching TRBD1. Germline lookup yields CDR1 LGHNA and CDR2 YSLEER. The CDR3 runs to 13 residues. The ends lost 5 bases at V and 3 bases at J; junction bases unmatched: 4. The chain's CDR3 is CASSDAGGYEQYF. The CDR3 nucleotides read TGCGCCAGCAGCGATGCAGGGGGCTACGAGCAGTACTTC.

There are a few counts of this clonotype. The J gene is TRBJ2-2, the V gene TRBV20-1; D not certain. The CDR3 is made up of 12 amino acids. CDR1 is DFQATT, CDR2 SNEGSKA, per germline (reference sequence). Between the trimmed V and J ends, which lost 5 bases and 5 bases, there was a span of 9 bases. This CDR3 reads CSAVLTTGELFF. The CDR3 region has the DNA TGCAGTGCTGTACTCACTACCGGGGAGCTGTTTTTT.

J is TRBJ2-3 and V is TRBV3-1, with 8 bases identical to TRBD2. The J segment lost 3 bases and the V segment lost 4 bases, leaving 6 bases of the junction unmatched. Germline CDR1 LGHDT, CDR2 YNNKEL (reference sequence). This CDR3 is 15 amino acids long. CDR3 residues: CASSLSGSWTDTQYF. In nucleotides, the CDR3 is TGTGCCAGCAGCCTCAGCGGGAGTTGGACAGATACGCAGTATTTT.

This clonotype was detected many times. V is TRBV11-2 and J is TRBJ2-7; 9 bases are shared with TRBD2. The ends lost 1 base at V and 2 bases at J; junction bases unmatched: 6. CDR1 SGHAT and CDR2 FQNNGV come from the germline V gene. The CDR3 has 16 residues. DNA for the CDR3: TGTGCCAGCAGCTTAGTGCCAGCGGGGGGAACCTACGAGCAGTACTTC. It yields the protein CASSLVPAGGTYEQYF.

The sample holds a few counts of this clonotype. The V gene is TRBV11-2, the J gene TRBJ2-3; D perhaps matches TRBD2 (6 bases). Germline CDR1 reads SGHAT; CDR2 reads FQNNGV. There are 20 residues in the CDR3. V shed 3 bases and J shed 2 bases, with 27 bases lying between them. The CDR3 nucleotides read TGTGCCAGCAGCTTCCGAGCCCAGCAGGGACTCACGAAGACCACAGATACGCAGTATTTT. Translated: CASSFRAQQGLTKTTDTQYF.

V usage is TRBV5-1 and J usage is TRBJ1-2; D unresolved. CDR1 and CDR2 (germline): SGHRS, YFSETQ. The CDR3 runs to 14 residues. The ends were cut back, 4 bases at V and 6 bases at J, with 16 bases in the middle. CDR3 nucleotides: TGCGCCAGCAGCCCGTCGCGACCTCGAAATGGCTACACCTTC. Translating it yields CASSPSRPRNGYTF.

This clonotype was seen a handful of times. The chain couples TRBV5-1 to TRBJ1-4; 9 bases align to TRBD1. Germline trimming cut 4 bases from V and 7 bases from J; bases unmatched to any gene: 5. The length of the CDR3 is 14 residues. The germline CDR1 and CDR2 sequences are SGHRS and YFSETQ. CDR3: CASSTGTGSEKLFF. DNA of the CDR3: TGCGCCAGCAGCACCGGGACAGGGAGTGAAAAACTGTTTTTT.

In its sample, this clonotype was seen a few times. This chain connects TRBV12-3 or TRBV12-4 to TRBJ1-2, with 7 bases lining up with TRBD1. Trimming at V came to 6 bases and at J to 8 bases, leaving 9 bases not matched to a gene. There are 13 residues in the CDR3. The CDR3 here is CASSNVPGQGYTF. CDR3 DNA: TGTGCCAGCAGCAATGTCCCGGGACAGGGCTACACCTTC.

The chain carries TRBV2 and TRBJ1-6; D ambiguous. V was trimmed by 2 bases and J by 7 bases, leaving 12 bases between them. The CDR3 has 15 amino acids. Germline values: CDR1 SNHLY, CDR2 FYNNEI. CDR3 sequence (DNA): TGTGCCAGCAGTGAAAGTACCTTAGGAAATTCACCCCTCCACTTT. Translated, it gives CASSESTLGNSPLHF.

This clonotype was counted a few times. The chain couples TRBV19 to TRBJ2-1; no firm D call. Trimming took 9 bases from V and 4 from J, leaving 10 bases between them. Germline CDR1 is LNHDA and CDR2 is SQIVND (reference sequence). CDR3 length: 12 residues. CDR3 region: CASKDPYNEQFF. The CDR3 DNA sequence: TGTGCCAGCAAGGACCCATACAATGAGCAGTTCTTC.

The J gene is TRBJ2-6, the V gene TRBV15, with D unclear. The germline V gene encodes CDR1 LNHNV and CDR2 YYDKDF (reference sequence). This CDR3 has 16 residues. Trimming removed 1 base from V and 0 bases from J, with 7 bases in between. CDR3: CATSRAWASGANVLTF. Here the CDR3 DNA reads TGTGCCACCAGCAGAGCGTGGGCCTCTGGGGCCAACGTCCTGACTTTC.

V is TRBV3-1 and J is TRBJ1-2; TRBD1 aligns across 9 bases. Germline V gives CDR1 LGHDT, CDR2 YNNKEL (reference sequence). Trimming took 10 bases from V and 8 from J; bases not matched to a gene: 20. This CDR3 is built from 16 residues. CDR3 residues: CAIRLGTGRTMEGYTF. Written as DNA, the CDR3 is TGTGCCATCAGACTTGGGACAGGGAGAACTATGGAAGGCTACACCTTC.

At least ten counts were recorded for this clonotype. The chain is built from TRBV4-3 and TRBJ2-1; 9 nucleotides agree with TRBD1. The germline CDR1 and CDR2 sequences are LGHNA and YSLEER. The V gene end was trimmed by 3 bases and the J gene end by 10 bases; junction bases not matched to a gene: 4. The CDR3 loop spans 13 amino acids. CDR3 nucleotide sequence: TGCGCCAGCAGCCAGGGACAGGGAAGAGAGCAGTTCTTC. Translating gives CASSQGQGREQFF.

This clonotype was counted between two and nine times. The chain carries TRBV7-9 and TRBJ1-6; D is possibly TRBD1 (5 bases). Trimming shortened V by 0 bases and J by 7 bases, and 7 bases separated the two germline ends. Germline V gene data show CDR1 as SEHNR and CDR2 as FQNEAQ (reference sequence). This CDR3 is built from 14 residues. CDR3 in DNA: TGTGCCAGCAGCTTAGCGGGGGGGAATTCACCCCTCCACTTT. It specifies CASSLAGGNSPLHF.

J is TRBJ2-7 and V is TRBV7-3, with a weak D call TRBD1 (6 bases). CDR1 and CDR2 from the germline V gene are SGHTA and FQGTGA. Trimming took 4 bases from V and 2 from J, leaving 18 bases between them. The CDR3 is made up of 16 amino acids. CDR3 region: CASSSTGTPTPYEQYF. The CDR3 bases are TGTGCCAGCAGCTCCACCGGGACACCTACTCCCTACGAGCAGTACTTC.

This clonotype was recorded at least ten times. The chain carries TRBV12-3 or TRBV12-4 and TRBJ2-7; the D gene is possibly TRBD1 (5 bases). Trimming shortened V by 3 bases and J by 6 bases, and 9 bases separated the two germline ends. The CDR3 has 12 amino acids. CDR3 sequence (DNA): TGTGCCAGCAGTTTTTCAGGGTTCGAGCAGTACTTC. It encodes CASSFSGFEQYF.

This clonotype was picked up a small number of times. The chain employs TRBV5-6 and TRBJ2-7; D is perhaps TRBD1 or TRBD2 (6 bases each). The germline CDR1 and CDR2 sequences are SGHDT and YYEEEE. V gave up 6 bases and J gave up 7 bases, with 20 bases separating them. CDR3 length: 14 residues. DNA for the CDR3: TGTGCCAGCACCGGGGGACACTCCTTGAGTGAGCAGTACTTC. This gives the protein CASTGGHSLSEQYF.